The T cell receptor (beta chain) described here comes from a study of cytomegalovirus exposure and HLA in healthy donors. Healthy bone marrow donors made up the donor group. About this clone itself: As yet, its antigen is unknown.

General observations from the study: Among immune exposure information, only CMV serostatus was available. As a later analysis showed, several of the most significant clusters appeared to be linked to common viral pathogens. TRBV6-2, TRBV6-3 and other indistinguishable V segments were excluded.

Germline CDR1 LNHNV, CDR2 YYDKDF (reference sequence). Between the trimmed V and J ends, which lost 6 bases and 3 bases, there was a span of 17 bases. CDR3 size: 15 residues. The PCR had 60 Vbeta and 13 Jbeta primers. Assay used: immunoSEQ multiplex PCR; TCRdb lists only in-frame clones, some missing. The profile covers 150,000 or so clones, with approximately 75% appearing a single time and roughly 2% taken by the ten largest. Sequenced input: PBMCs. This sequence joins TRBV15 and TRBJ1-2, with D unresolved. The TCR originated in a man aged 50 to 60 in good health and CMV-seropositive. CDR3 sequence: CATSPRGREDYGYTF. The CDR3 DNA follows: TGTGCCACCAGTCCAAGAGGGAGGGAAGACTATGGCTACACCTTC.